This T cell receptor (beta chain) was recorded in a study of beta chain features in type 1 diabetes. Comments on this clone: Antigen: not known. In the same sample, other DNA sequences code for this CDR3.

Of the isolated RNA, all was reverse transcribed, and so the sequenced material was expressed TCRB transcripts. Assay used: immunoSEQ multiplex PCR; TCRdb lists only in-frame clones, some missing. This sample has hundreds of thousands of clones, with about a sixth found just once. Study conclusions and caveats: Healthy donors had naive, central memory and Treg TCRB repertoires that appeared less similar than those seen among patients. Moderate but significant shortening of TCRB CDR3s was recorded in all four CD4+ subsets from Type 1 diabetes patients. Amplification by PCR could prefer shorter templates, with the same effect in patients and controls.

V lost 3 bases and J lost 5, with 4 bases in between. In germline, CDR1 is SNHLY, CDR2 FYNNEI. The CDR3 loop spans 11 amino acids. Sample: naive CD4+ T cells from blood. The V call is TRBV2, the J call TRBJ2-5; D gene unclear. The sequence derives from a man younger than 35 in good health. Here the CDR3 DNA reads TGTGCCAGCAGTGAGGGGGAGACCCAGTACTTC. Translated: CASSEGETQYF.